This entry is about one T cell receptor (beta chain). Its specificity is unknown. The data were produced by immunoSEQ multiplex PCR, yet TCRdb's version contains in-frame clones alone and is incomplete. The sample lists around 26,000 clones; 81% were seen once. The data originate from a study of T cells in localized non-small cell lung cancer. Study-wide findings and caveats: Adjacent lung had a median about 55 of the 100 largest tumor clones.

Deletions cut 5 bases from V and 0 bases from J, with 16 bases between. Per germline, CDR1 MGHRA and CDR2 YSYEKL. The CDR3 consists of 16 residues. This clonotype was obtained from a man aged 35 to 69 with stage III squamous cell lung carcinoma. Sequencing used peripheral blood, obtained before any cancer treatment. V usage is TRBV4-1 and J usage is TRBJ1-2; D may be TRBD1 (5 bases). DNA for the CDR3: TGCGCCAGCAGCTTATCCGACAGCCCAGCTAACTATGGCTACACCTTC. Translation: CASSLSDSPANYGYTF.